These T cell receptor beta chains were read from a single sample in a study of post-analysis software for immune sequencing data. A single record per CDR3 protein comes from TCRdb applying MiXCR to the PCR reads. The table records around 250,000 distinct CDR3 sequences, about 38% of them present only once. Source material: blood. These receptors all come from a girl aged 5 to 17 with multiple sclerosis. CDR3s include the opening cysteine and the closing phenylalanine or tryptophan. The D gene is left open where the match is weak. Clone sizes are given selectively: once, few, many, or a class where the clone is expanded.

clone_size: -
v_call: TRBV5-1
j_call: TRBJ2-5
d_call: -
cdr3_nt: TGCGCCAGCAGCTTGCCATCCGAAGAGACCCAGTACTTC
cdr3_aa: CASSLPSEETQYF

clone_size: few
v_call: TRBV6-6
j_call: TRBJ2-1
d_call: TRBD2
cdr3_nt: TGTGCCAGCAGTTACTCTAGCGGGTTCCCCTACAATGAGCAGTTCTTC
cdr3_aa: CASSYSSGFPYNEQFF

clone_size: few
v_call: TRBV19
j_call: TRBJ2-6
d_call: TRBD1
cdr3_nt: TGTGCCAGTAGTATAGTGACAGGGTTCTCCCCCGCTGGGGCCAACGTCCTGACTTTC
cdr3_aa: CASSIVTGFSPAGANVLTF

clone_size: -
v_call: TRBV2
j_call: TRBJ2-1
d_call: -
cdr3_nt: TGTGCCAGCAGTCTCGGGTCGGGAGCTGGTAATGAGCAGTTCTTC
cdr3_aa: CASSLGSGAGNEQFF

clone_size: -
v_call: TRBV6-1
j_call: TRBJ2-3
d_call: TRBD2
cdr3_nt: TGTGCCAGCAGGTCTAGCGGGGCCCAAGATACGCAGTATTTT
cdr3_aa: CASRSSGAQDTQYF

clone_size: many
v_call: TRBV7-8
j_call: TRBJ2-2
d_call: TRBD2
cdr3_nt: TGTGCCAGCAGCGCCAGACTAGCGGGAGGGAAGGGGCTGTTTTTT
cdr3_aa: CASSARLAGGKGLFF

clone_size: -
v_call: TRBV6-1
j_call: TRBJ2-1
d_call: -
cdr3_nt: TGTGCCAGCAGTGGACTTGGGACCAACTTCAATGAGCAGTTCTTC
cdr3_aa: CASSGLGTNFNEQFF

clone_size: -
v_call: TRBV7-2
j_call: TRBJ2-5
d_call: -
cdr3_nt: TGTGCCAGCAGCCCGAGTACCGGAGAGACCCAGTACTTC
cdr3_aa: CASSPSTGETQYF

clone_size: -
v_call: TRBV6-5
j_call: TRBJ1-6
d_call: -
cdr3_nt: TGTGCCAGCAGTTACCCGATGATAGGCACAGCGGCCCCACGGGATTCACCCCTCCACTTT
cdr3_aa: CASSYPMIGTAAPRDSPLHF

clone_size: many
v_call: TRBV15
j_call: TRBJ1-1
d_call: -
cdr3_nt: TGTGCCACCAGCGCCGGGCGGAACACTGAAGCTTTCTTT
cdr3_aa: CATSAGRNTEAFF

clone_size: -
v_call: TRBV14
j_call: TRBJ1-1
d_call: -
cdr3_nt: TGTGCCAGCAGCCAAGATCGAGAGGGACATTGGGGCACTGAAGCTTTCTTT
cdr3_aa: CASSQDREGHWGTEAFF

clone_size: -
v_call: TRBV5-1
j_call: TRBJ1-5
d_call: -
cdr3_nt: TGCGCCAGCAGCTTGGGGGAGGGGCAAGATCAGCCCCAGCATTTT
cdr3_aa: CASSLGEGQDQPQHF

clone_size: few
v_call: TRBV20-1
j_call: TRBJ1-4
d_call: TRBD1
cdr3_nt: TGCAGTGCTAGAGAATGGGACAGGGGGCGGGCTGAAAAACTGTTTTTT
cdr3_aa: CSAREWDRGRAEKLFF

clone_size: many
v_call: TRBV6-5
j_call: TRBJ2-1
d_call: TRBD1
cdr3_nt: TGTGCCAGCAGTTACTCCGACAGGGGAAGTTACAATGAGCAGTTCTTC
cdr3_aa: CASSYSDRGSYNEQFF

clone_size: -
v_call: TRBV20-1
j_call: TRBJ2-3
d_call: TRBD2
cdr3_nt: TGCAGTGCTAGAGTGGGGACTAGCGGGAGTTTGTTGGCAGATACGCAGTATTTT
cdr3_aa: CSARVGTSGSLLADTQYF

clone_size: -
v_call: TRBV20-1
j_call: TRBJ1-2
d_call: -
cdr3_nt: TGCAGTGCCACAATCAGGGCTAACTATGGCTACACCTTC
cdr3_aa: CSATIRANYGYTF

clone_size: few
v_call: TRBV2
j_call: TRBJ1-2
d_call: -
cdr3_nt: TGTGCCAGCACCCCCGGGACACCAGTTCGCTACACCTTC
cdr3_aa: CASTPGTPVRYTF

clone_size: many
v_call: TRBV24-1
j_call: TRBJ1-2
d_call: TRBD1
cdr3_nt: TGTGCCACCAGTGACCGGGACAGGGGAATCTATGGCTACACCTTC
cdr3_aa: CATSDRDRGIYGYTF

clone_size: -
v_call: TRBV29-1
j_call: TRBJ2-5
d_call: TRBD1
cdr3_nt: TGCAGCGTTGGGACAGGGGGAGAGACCCAGTACTTC
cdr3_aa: CSVGTGGETQYF

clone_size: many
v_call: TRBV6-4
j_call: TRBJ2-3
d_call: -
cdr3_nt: TGTGCCAGCAGTGACAAGGGGGAAGGTACGCAGTATTTT
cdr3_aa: CASSDKGEGTQYF

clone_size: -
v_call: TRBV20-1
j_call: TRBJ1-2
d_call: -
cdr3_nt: TGCAGTGCTAAGTCTAGCCCGGGGGCGCGTGGCTACACCTTC
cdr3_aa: CSAKSSPGARGYTF

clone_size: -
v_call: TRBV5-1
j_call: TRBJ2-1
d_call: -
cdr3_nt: TGCGCCAGCAGCCTGGTGCCTCAGGACGGGGGAGACAATGAACAGTTCTTC
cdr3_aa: CASSLVPQDGGDNEQFF

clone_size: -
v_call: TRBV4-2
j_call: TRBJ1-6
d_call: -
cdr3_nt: TGTGCCAGCAGCCGAATTCCGGGCCAGGGGAATTCACCCCTCCACTTT
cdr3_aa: CASSRIPGQGNSPLHF

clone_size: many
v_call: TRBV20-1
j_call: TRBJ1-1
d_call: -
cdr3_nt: TGCAGTGCTAGACCGCTCCGGGGGGATGAAGCTTTCTTT
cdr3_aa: CSARPLRGDEAFF

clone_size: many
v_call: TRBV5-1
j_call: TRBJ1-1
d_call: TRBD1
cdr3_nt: TGCGCCAGCAGTGTTCAAGGGACAGGGCCGATTAACACTGAAGCTTTCTTT
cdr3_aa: CASSVQGTGPINTEAFF

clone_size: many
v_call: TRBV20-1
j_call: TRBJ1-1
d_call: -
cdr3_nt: TGCAGTGCTGTGGGGGAGAACACTGAAGCTTTCTTT
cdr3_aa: CSAVGENTEAFF

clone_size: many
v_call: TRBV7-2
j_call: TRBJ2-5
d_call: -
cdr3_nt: TGTGCCAGCACCTCTACCATCGGGTGGCCAGAGACCCAGTACTTC
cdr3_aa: CASTSTIGWPETQYF

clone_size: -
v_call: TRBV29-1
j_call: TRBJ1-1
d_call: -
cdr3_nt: TGCAGCGTTCAGGACTTAATTCAAGCTTTCTTT
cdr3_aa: CSVQDLIQAFF

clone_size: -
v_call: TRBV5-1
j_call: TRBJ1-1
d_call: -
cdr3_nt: TGCGCCAGCAGCTTGGATCCGGGGGCCGGAGCCACTGAAGCTTTCTTT
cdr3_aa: CASSLDPGAGATEAFF

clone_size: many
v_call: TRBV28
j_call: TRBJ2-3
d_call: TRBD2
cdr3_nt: TGTGCCAGCAGCACCTTAGCGGGGGCCGCAGATACGCAGTATTTT
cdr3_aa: CASSTLAGAADTQYF

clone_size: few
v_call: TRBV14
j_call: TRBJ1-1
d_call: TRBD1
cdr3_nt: TGTGCCAGCAGCAAACGGACAGGCCTCGAAGCTTTCTTT
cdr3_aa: CASSKRTGLEAFF